This TCR beta chain was recorded in a study of tumor and adjacent non-tumor tissue in lung cancer. Study overall: On average, productive TCRbeta reads reached about 4.17 million per sample. Study outcomes and limitations: Significantly higher TCR diversity was found in tumor than normal lung.

This CDR3 is 16 amino acids long. V lost 5 bases to trimming and J lost 0 bases, with 13 bases between them. The germline V gene has CDR1 MNHNS and CDR2 SASEGT. The library came from three nested PCR rounds adapted from ARM-PCR protocols. TCRdb passed the multiplex PCR reads through MiXCR, listing each CDR3 protein once. This sample has more than 75,000 distinct CDR3 sequences, with around 85% found just once. This clonotype qualifies as medium-sized (0.01 to 0.1%). The antigen is unknown. The template was RNA from unsorted bulk tissue. Chemotherapy-naive patients with new lung cancer underwent thoracic surgery in China, August–late 2014.

This TCR derives from a woman between 50 and 59 years old with non-small cell lung cancer. Sequenced: lung tumor tissue. The rearrangement joins TRBV6-1 to TRBJ2-2; D is undetermined. This CDR3 is CASSQRSTANTGELFF. In DNA, the CDR3 is TGTGCCAGCAGTCAAAGATCTACAGCGAACACCGGGGAGCTGTTTTTT.